Listed here are 13 T cell receptor beta chains from one sample, sequenced in a study of blood T cells in healthy people across ages. A second roughly 6 to 12 cycle PCR used barcoded and J-beta primers. TCRdb ran MiXCR on the 5' RACE reads and lists one entry per CDR3 protein. The table records 1 million or so distinct CDR3 sequences, 45% of them present only once. Material: blood. Every receptor here comes from a woman aged 55-69 years in good health.

Only a few counts were recorded for this clonotype. The chain joins TRBV20-1 to TRBJ1-5, with D unresolved. The ends were cut back, 3 bases at V and 4 bases at J, with 7 bases in the middle. Per the germline V gene, CDR1 is DFQATT and CDR2 is SNEGSKA (reference sequence). The CDR3 totals 12 residues. The CDR3 DNA reads as TGCAGTGCTAGTACCGCTAATCAGCCCCAGCATTTT. Translating gives CSASTANQPQHF.

This rearrangement joins TRBV5-1 to TRBJ2-3, with TRBD1 as a possible D gene (6 bases). The CDR3 runs 15 residues. Trimming shortened V by 4 bases and J by 6 bases, and 18 bases separated the two germline ends. CDR1 is SGHRS and CDR2 is YFSETQ in the germline V gene. The CDR3, as DNA: TGCGCCAGCAGCCTTGAACCCGCAGGGGTGGATACGCAGTATTTT. Translating gives CASSLEPAGVDTQYF.

This chain joins TRBV7-8 and TRBJ2-5; 8 bases map to TRBD1. The end of the DNA fits TRBJ2-7 better, so the J call may be wrong. Germline V CDR1 and CDR2: SGHVS, FQNEAQ. The CDR3 is 17 residues long. The CDR3: CASSLTAAGGSSYEQYF. The CDR3 DNA follows: TGTGCCAGCAGCCTCACCGCGGCAGGGGGCAGCTCCTACGAGCAGTACTTC.

The gene calls are TRBV20-1 and TRBJ2-1, with 7 bases identical to TRBD2. Germline V gene data show CDR1 as DFQATT and CDR2 as SNEGSKA (reference sequence). The CDR3 is 17 residues long. The V and J ends lost 6 bases and 1 base, in that order; junction bases with no gene match: 15. CDR3 residues: CSARTRGRAGSYNEQFF. The DNA of the CDR3 is TGCAGTGCGAGGACTAGAGGGAGGGCCGGGTCCTACAATGAGCAGTTCTTC.

The chain is built from TRBV25-1 and TRBJ2-3; the match to TRBD2 covers 10 bases. The J segment lost 2 bases and the V segment lost 3 bases, leaving 2 bases of the junction unmatched. Germline V CDR1 and CDR2: MGHDK, SYGVNS. This CDR3 comprises 15 residues. The chain's CDR3 is CASSDGTSATDTQYF. In DNA, the CDR3 is TGTGCCAGCAGTGATGGGACTAGCGCCACAGATACGCAGTATTTT.

The sample holds a few counts of this clonotype. CDR3 amino acids: CASSLNMWTGELFF. The CDR3 nucleotides read TGTGCCAGCAGCTTAAATATGTGGACCGGGGAGCTGTTTTTT. The chain links TRBV7-3 to TRBJ2-2; D gene ambiguous. CDR3 length equals 14 residues. V was trimmed by 1 base and J by 5 bases, leaving 8 bases between them. Germline lookup yields CDR1 SGHTA and CDR2 FQGTGA.

In this sample, this clonotype turned up a few times. This rearrangement joins TRBV29-1 to TRBJ1-2; possible D gene TRBD1, 5 bases. Germline V CDR1 and CDR2: SQVTM, ANQGSEA. The CDR3 length is 13 residues. Trimming cost V 4 bases and J 3 bases, with 12 bases left between them. The CDR3 sequence: CSVAPGRDYGYTF. DNA of the CDR3: TGCAGCGTTGCCCCGGGACGGGACTATGGCTACACCTTC.

This clonotype has more than one count but fewer than ten. This rearrangement joins TRBV7-8 to TRBJ2-7; perhaps TRBD2 as D (6 bases). CDR3 size: 16 residues. V was pared by 5 bases and J by 0 bases, with 17 bases between. CDR1 is SGHVS, CDR2 FQNEAQ, per germline. The CDR3 loop is CASSVLAGPTSYEQYF. The CDR3, as DNA: TGTGCCAGCAGCGTCCTCGCGGGGCCAACCTCCTACGAGCAGTACTTC.

CDR3 loop: CAIRRGSSYNEQFF. DNA for the CDR3: TGTGCCATCAGGCGGGGAAGTTCCTACAATGAGCAGTTCTTC. The V gene is TRBV10-3, the J gene TRBJ2-1; possible D gene TRBD2, 6 bases. CDR3 length: 14 amino acids. V was shortened by 6 bases and J by 1 base, with 10 bases between the two germline ends. Germline V lookup: CDR1 ENHRY, CDR2 SYGVKD.

Concerning this clonotype: Its ends do not fully match the called genes, so a read error is possible. V and J are TRBV28 and TRBJ2-7; TRBD2 agrees at 8 bases. The CDR3 is 16 residues long. CDR1 and CDR2 (germline): MDHEN, SYDVKM. The CDR3 loop is CASSSPGLAGAYERYF. DNA of the CDR3: TGTGCCAGCAGTTCTCCCGGACTAGCAGGGGCCTACGAGCGGTACTTC.

CDR3 nucleotide sequence: TGTGCCACCAGCGTGACCGGGACTAGCCCCTACAATGAGCAGTTCTTC. Encoded protein: CATSVTGTSPYNEQFF. The genes are TRBV15 and TRBJ2-1; 9 positions match TRBD2. Per germline, CDR1 LNHNV and CDR2 YYDKDF (reference sequence). CDR3 size: 16 residues. Germline trimming cut 5 bases from V and 2 bases from J; bases unmatched to any gene: 7.

This clonotype was counted only a few times. The rearrangement links TRBV12-3 or TRBV12-4 to TRBJ1-1; 8 nucleotides agree with TRBD1. V lost 3 bases and J lost 3; bases outside the gene matches: 6. The CDR3 extends over 15 amino acids. The CDR3: CASSFRGRTDTEAFF. In DNA form, the CDR3 reads TGTGCCAGCAGTTTCAGGGGGCGTACGGACACTGAAGCTTTCTTT.

This clonotype was observed a few times. V and J are TRBV15 and TRBJ2-1, with 9 bases matching TRBD2. The germline gives CDR1 LNHNV, CDR2 YYDKDF (reference sequence). V trimming: 0 bases; J trimming: 5 bases; junction bases outside the gene matches: 8. The CDR3 is made up of 17 amino acids. The CDR3 DNA reads TGTGCCACCAGCAGAGATTCAGGCGCGGGAGGGGACAATGAGCAGTTCTTC. Translated, it gives CATSRDSGAGGDNEQFF.